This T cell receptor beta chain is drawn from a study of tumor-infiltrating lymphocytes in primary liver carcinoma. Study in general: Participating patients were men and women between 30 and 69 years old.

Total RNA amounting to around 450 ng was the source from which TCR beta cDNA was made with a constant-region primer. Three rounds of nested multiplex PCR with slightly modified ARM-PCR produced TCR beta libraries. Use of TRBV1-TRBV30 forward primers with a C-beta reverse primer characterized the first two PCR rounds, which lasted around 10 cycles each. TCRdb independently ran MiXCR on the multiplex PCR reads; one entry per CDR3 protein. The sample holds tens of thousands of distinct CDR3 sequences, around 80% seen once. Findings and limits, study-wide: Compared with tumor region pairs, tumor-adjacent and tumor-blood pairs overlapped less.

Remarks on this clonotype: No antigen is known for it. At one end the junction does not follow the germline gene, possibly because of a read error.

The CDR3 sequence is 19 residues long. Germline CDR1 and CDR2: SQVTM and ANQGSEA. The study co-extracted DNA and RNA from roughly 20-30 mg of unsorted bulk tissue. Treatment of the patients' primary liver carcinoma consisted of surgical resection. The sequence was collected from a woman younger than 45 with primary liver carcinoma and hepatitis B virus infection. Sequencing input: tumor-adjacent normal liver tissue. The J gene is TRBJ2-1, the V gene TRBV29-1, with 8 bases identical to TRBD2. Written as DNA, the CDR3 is TGCAGCGTTGAAATCCGGACTAGCAGGAGATTATTCGGGGACAATGAGCAGTTTTTC. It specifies CSVEIRTSRRLFGDNEQFF.